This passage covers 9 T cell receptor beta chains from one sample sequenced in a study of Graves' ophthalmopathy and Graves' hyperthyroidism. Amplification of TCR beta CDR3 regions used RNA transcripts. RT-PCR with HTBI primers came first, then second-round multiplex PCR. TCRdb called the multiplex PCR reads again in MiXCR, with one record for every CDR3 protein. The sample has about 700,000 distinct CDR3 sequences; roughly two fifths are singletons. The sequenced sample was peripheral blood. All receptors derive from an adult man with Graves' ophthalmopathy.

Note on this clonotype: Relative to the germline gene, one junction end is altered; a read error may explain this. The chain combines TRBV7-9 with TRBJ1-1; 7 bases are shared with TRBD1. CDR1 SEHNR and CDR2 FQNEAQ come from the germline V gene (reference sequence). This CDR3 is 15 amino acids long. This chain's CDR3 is CASNLLTGMNTEALF. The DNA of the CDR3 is TGTGCCAGCAACCTATTGACAGGGATGAACACTGAAGCTCTCTTT. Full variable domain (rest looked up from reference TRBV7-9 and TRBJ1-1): DTGVSQNPRHKITKRGQNVTFRCDPISEHNRLYWYRQTLGQGPEFLTYFQNEAQLEKSRLLSDRFSAERPKGSFSTLEIQRTEQGDSAMYLCASNLLTGMNTEALFGQGTRLTVV.

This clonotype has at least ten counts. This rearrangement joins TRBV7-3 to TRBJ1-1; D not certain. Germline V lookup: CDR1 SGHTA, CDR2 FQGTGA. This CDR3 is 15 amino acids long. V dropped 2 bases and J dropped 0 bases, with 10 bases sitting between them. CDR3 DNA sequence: TGTGCCAGCAGCTTACTGGCCCAGGTGAACACTGAAGCTTTCTTT. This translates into CASSLLAQVNTEAFF. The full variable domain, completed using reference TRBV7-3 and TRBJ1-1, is GAGVSQTPSNKVTEKGKYVELRCDPISGHTALYWYRQSLGQGPEFLIYFQGTGAADDSGLPNDRFFAVRPEGSVSTLKIQRTERGDSAVYLCASSLLAQVNTEAFFGQGTRLTVV.

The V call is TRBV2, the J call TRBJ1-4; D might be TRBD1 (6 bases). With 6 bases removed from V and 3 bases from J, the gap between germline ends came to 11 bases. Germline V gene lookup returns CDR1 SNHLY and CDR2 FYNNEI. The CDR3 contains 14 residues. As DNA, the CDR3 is TGTGCCAGCAGGGCCAGGGGACCTAATGAAAAACTGTTTTTT. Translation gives CASRARGPNEKLFF.

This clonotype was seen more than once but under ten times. CDR3 bases: TGTGCCAGCAGTGCTAGCTCAGCGTTACCGAATTCACCCCTCCACTTT. Its protein product is CASSASSALPNSPLHF. V and J are TRBV25-1 and TRBJ1-6; D uncertain. The CDR3 consists of 16 residues. Trimming removed 4 bases at V and 7 bases at J, with 17 bases between. Germline CDR1 reads MGHDK; CDR2 reads SYGVNS.

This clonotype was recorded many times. As DNA, the CDR3 is TGTGCCAGTAGTCTCGGAGCCAACGGGGCCAACGTCCTGACTTTC. Translation: CASSLGANGANVLTF. This chain connects TRBV19 to TRBJ2-6; D not certain. Trimming took off 5 bases at V and 4 bases at J, with 12 bases between the two ends. Germline CDR1 reads LNHDA; CDR2 reads SQIVND (reference sequence). This CDR3 region has 15 residues.

CDR3 sequence reads: CAISEGGWGPPLHF. CDR3 in DNA: TGTGCCATCAGTGAGGGGGGCTGGGGGCCACCCCTCCACTTT. The chain uses TRBV10-3 and TRBJ1-6, with D maybe TRBD1 (6 bases). This CDR3 comprises 14 residues. V was pared by 2 bases and J by 11 bases, with 13 bases between. From germline, CDR1 is ENHRY and CDR2 SYGVKD.

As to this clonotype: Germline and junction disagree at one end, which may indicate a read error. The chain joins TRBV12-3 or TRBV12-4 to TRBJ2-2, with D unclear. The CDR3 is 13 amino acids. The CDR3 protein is CTSSYPDTGELFF. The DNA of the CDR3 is TGTACCAGCAGTTACCCGGACACCGGGGAGCTGTTTTTT.

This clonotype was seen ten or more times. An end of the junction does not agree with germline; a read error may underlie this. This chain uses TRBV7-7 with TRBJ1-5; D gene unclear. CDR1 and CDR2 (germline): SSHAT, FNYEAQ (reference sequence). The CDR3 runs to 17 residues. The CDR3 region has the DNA TGTGCTAGCAGCTTAGATAGGGCAGAAAATAGCAATCAGCCCCAGCATTTT. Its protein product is CASSLDRAENSNQPQHF.

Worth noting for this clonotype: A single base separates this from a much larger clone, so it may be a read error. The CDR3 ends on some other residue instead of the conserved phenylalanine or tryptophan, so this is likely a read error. The CDR3 region is CSARLGSVNTEAFL. The DNA of the CDR3 is TGCAGTGCTAGACTAGGCAGCGTGAACACTGAAGCTTTCCTT. The rearrangement links TRBV20-1 to TRBJ1-1; no firm D call. CDR1 and CDR2 (germline): DFQATT, SNEGSKA (reference sequence). The V gene lost 2 bases and the J gene lost 0 bases, with 10 bases spanning the gap. The CDR3 has 14 residues.